Presented here are 32 T cell receptor beta chains from one specimen sequenced in a study of blood T cell repertoires in COVID-19. This table comes from immunoSEQ multiplex PCR, and its TCRdb copy is limited to in-frame clones, with some not included. The repertoire holds about 190,000 clones, 65% to 80% seen once, with around 12% in the top ten. The sequenced material came from peripheral blood. Source of these receptors: a woman aged 50 to 60 with acute or convalescent COVID-19.

The chain links TRBV18 to TRBJ1-6; 7 bases agree with TRBD1. Germline V lookup: CDR1 KGHSH, CDR2 LQKENI. This CDR3 region has 14 residues. The V and J ends lost 2 bases and 5 bases, in that order; junction bases with no gene match: 0. CDR3 nucleotide sequence: TGTGCCAGCTCACCAACAGGGGATAATTCACCCCTCCACTTT. Its protein product is CASSPTGDNSPLHF.

V and J are TRBV4-2 and TRBJ2-7; 12 bases align to TRBD2. Germline CDR1 LGHNA, CDR2 YNFKEQ. CDR3 length: 18 amino acids. V dropped 0 bases and J dropped 1; count of bases not matched to a gene: 7. CDR3 nucleotide sequence: TGTGCCAGCAGCCAAGAGGGGCTAGCGGGAGGGAGGTCCTACGAGCAGTACTTC. This sequence encodes CASSQEGLAGGRSYEQYF.

V is TRBV5-5 and J is TRBJ1-1, with 7 nucleotides matching TRBD1. Germline loops: CDR1 SGHKS, CDR2 YYEKEE (reference sequence). This CDR3 spans 16 amino acids. J gave up 1 base and V 2 bases, and 8 bases lay outside the gene matches. CDR3 protein: CASSFGMDRQNTEAFF. CDR3 nucleotides: TGTGCCAGCAGCTTTGGTATGGACAGGCAGAACACTGAAGCTTTCTTT.

The V call is TRBV19, the J call TRBJ1-5, with 8 bases identical to TRBD1. Germline V gene data show CDR1 as LNHDA and CDR2 as SQIVND (reference sequence). CDR3 size: 14 residues. The V gene end was trimmed by 6 bases and the J gene end by 6 bases; junction bases not matched to a gene: 7. CDR3 sequence: CASSLTGEGQPQHF. The CDR3 nucleotides read TGTGCCAGTAGCCTGACAGGGGAGGGTCAGCCCCAGCATTTT.

This chain joins TRBV19 and TRBJ2-1; 7 bases are shared with TRBD2. The CDR3 spans 15 residues. The ends lost 7 bases at V and 2 bases at J; junction bases unmatched: 8. Germline V gene lookup returns CDR1 LNHDA and CDR2 SQIVND (reference sequence). CDR3 coding DNA: TGTGCCAGTACAGTGGCTAGCGGAACCTACAATGAGCAGTTCTTC. This codes for CASTVASGTYNEQFF.

The chain is built from TRBV24-1 and TRBJ2-3, with TRBD1 matching 9 bases. Germline V CDR1 and CDR2: KGHDR, SFDVKD. The CDR3 spans 17 residues. V was pared by 3 bases and J by 3 bases, with 9 bases of the junction left unmatched. CDR3 sequence: CATSDPAGTGLTDTQYF. The CDR3 nucleotides are TGTGCCACCAGTGATCCCGCAGGGACAGGGTTAACAGATACGCAGTATTTT.

Remarks on this clone: At the DNA level, this CDR3 is encoded by other sequences in the same sample as well. CDR3 nucleotide sequence: TGTGCCAGCGGAACGGGGGGAAAGACCCAGTACTTC. Translated, it gives CASGTGGKTQYF. The chain carries TRBV2 and TRBJ2-5; 7 bases are shared with TRBD2. Trimming at V came to 8 bases and at J to 6 bases, leaving 6 bases not matched to a gene. CDR3 size: 12 residues. Germline CDR1 and CDR2: SNHLY and FYNNEI.

This chain uses TRBV6-4 with TRBJ1-2; TRBD1 matches at 7 bases. With V trimmed by 0 bases and J by 2 bases, 3 bases remained unmatched. This CDR3 has 15 amino acids. Germline V gene lookup returns CDR1 MRHNA and CDR2 SNTAGT. In nucleotides, the CDR3 is TGTGCCAGCAGTGACTCGAAGACAGGGAACTATGGCTACACCTTC. It encodes CASSDSKTGNYGYTF.

V usage is TRBV5-1 and J usage is TRBJ2-2; weak D call: TRBD1 (6 bases). V was cut by 4 bases and J by 1 base, with 11 bases left in between. The CDR3 spans 15 residues. Germline V lookup: CDR1 SGHRS, CDR2 YFSETQ. The CDR3 sequence is CASSPWGQNTGELFF. The CDR3 DNA reads TGCGCCAGCAGCCCCTGGGGGCAGAACACCGGGGAGCTGTTTTTT.

This chain joins TRBV3-1 (or the pseudogene TRBV3-2) and TRBJ1-6; D might be TRBD1 (5 bases). With 2 bases removed from V and 10 bases from J, the gap between germline ends came to 9 bases. The CDR3 is made up of 13 amino acids. Germline CDR1 is LGHDT and CDR2 is YNNKEL (reference sequence). CDR3 DNA sequence: TGTGCCAGCAGCCAAAAGGGGCAGTCACCCCTCCACTTT. It translates to CASSQKGQSPLHF.

This sequence joins TRBV27 and TRBJ2-2; the D gene is possibly TRBD2 (5 bases). The V end lost 3 bases, the J end lost 4 bases, and 12 bases lay between the germline ends. The CDR3 sequence is 15 residues long. Germline CDR1 reads MNHEY; CDR2 reads SMNVEV (reference sequence). The CDR3 coding sequence is TGTGCCAGCAGTTTCCGGGGTCGGTTCACCGGGGAGCTGTTTTTT. It encodes CASSFRGRFTGELFF.

The chain employs TRBV14 and TRBJ1-2; 8 nucleotides align to TRBD1. V was clipped by 4 bases and J by 2 bases; unmatched bases: 0. CDR1 and CDR2 from the germline V gene are SGHDN and FVKESK. This CDR3 is built from 13 residues. The CDR3 reads CASSRQGNYGYTF. CDR3 nucleotide sequence: TGTGCCAGCAGCCGACAGGGGAACTATGGCTACACCTTC.

This clone was observed at least ten times. V is TRBV10-3 and J is TRBJ1-4; D not resolved. The CDR3 has 14 amino acids. In germline, CDR1 is ENHRY, CDR2 SYGVKD. V was clipped by 1 base and J by 5 bases, with 8 bases between them. The CDR3 bases are TGTGCCATCAGTGAGTTTGGGCTCAATGAAAAACTGTTTTTT. As protein: CAISEFGLNEKLFF.

The rearrangement joins TRBV10-1 to TRBJ2-1; 12 bases are shared with TRBD2. The CDR3 length is 16 residues. Germline V lookup: CDR1 WNHNN, CDR2 SYGVQD (reference sequence). J was trimmed by 6 bases and V by 2 bases; bases with no gene match: 5. The CDR3 region is CASSETRTSGANEQFF. CDR3 DNA: TGCGCCAGCAGTGAGACTAGGACTAGCGGGGCCAATGAGCAGTTCTTC.

V usage is TRBV19 and J usage is TRBJ1-6, with 8 bases that match TRBD1. The V and J ends lost 5 bases and 0 bases, in that order; junction bases with no gene match: 12. The V gene's germline CDR1 is LNHDA and CDR2 SQIVND (reference sequence). The CDR3 is 19 residues long. CDR3 bases: TGTGCCAGTAGTCTATCCGGGACAGGTATCAGCTCCTATAATTCACCCCTCCACTTT. Protein product: CASSLSGTGISSYNSPLHF.

This clone was picked up one time. The gene calls are TRBV7-8 and TRBJ2-1; TRBD1 matches 10 bases. V dropped 4 bases and J dropped 4; count of bases not matched to a gene: 4. The CDR3 loop spans 15 amino acids. Looked up from germline, CDR1 is SGHVS and CDR2 is FQNEAQ. CDR3 protein: CASSSRQGAYNEQFF. DNA of the CDR3: TGTGCCAGCAGCTCCCGACAGGGGGCGTACAATGAGCAGTTCTTC.

The gene calls are TRBV4-3 and TRBJ2-1; TRBD2 aligns across 10 bases. Germline V gives CDR1 LGHNA, CDR2 YSLEER. V gave up 3 bases and J gave up 6 bases; unmatched junction bases: 8. The CDR3 length is 16 residues. The CDR3 loop reads CASSQDTSGTLNEQFF. CDR3 in DNA: TGCGCCAGCAGCCAGGATACTAGCGGGACTCTCAATGAGCAGTTCTTC.

A few counts support this clone. The chain carries TRBV11-2 and TRBJ2-1; 9 bases agree with TRBD1. Unmatched junction bases numbered 4, after V lost 5 bases and J lost 2 bases. The germline CDR1 and CDR2 sequences are SGHAT and FQNNGV. This CDR3 is built from 15 residues. CDR3 sequence: CASSEGTGPYNEQFF. The CDR3 DNA reads TGTGCCAGCAGCGAGGGGACAGGGCCCTACAATGAGCAGTTCTTC. The entire variable domain, with the rest obtained from reference TRBV11-2 and TRBJ2-1, is as follows: EAGVAQSPRYKIIEKRQSVAFWCNPISGHATLYWYQQILGQGPKLLIQFQNNGVVDDSQLPKDRFSAERLKGVDSTLKIQPAKLEDSAVYLCASSEGTGPYNEQFFGPGTRLTVL.

V and J are TRBV28 and TRBJ2-2; the match to TRBD1 covers 7 bases. J was trimmed by 4 bases and V by 4 bases; bases with no gene match: 12. This CDR3 comprises 17 residues. Per the germline V gene, CDR1 is MDHEN and CDR2 is SYDVKM. The DNA of the CDR3 is TGTGCCAGCAGTTCCATCACGGACAGGAGCACCACCGGGGAGCTGTTTTTT. It codes for CASSSITDRSTTGELFF.

The V call is TRBV7-2, the J call TRBJ1-2; 9 nucleotides align to TRBD1. This CDR3 spans 16 amino acids. Germline values: CDR1 SGHTA, CDR2 FQGNSA. The junction had 9 bases not matched to a gene; V was cut back by 1 base and J by 6 bases. The CDR3 sequence is CASSLVVLGTGHGYTF. As DNA, the CDR3 is TGTGCCAGCAGCTTAGTCGTACTTGGGACAGGGCATGGCTACACCTTC.

The chain couples TRBV6-1 to TRBJ2-1; the match to TRBD2 covers 8 bases. J was trimmed by 2 bases and V by 2 bases; bases with no gene match: 5. Looked up from germline, CDR1 is MNHNS and CDR2 is SASEGT. The CDR3 is 16 amino acids. In nucleotides, the CDR3 is TGTGCCAGCAGTGAACGAGCGGGGGCCGCCTACAATGAGCAGTTCTTC. Residues: CASSERAGAAYNEQFF.

This clone has a handful of counts. The chain has TRBV10-2 and TRBJ1-1; TRBD1 agrees at 9 bases. Germline CDR1 WSHSY, CDR2 SAAADI. V lost 6 bases, J lost 9 bases, and 5 bases stayed unmatched. The CDR3 totals 12 residues. The CDR3 nucleotides are TGCGCCAGCAGACCCGGGACAGGGAAAGCTTTCTTT. It codes for CASRPGTGKAFF.

The V call is TRBV30, the J call TRBJ2-1, with 10 bases identical to TRBD2. The germline V gene encodes CDR1 GTSNPN and CDR2 SVGIG (reference sequence). Germline trimming cut 5 bases from V and 8 bases from J; bases unmatched to any gene: 9. The CDR3 runs to 14 residues. CDR3 sequence (DNA): TGTGCCTGGTTTCGACTAGCGGGTAACGATGAGCAGTTCTTC. This sequence encodes CAWFRLAGNDEQFF.

This clone has only a few counts. The chain has TRBV11-3 and TRBJ2-3, with 7 nucleotides matching TRBD1. With 4 bases clipped from V and 10 bases from J, the junction kept 5 bases outside the gene matches. Per the germline V gene, CDR1 is SGHNT and CDR2 is YENEEA. CDR3 length: 12 amino acids. CDR3 nucleotides: TGTGCCAGCAGCTCTACAGGGGCTCCGCAGTATTTT. It codes for CASSSTGAPQYF.

This clone was detected many times. The gene calls are TRBV6-5 and TRBJ1-2; D ambiguous. Germline V CDR1 and CDR2: MNHEY, SVGAGI. Trimming cost V 3 bases and J 8 bases, with 19 bases left between them. The CDR3 is 15 residues long. Here the CDR3 reads CASSYYEGLTGGYTF. Written as DNA, the CDR3 is TGTGCCAGCAGTTATTACGAAGGCCTTACGGGGGGCTACACCTTC.

The rearrangement joins TRBV28 to TRBJ1-6; D uncertain. Germline V gene data show CDR1 as MDHEN and CDR2 as SYDVKM. Trimming stripped 6 bases from V and 8 bases from J, with 17 bases between. The CDR3 contains 15 residues. Written as DNA, the CDR3 is TGTGCCAGCAGCGAACTCACAGTGGACTATTCACCCCTCCACTTT. Amino acids: CASSELTVDYSPLHF.

The chain employs TRBV29-1 and TRBJ2-4, with D perhaps TRBD1 (5 bases). Germline V lookup: CDR1 SQVTM, CDR2 ANQGSEA. Trimming took off 3 bases at V and 0 bases at J, with 6 bases between the two ends. The CDR3 consists of 13 residues. CDR3 in DNA: TGCAGCGTTGAGGGGCTAGCCAAAAACATTCAGTACTTC. It specifies CSVEGLAKNIQYF. The full variable domain, with the rest looked up from reference TRBV29-1 and TRBJ2-4, is SAVISQKPSRDICQRGTSLTIQCQVDSQVTMMFWYRQQPGQSLTLIATANQGSEATYESGFVIDKFPISRPNLTFSTLTVSNMSPEDSSIYLCSVEGLAKNIQYFGAGTRLSVL.

This clone was found once. V gene TRBV19 combines with J gene TRBJ2-1, with 14 nucleotides matching TRBD2. The CDR3 consists of 18 residues. With 0 bases clipped from V and 7 bases from J, the junction kept 8 bases outside the gene matches. Germline V gives CDR1 LNHDA, CDR2 SQIVND (reference sequence). The CDR3 region is CASSIESGTSGRANEQFF. CDR3 DNA sequence: TGTGCCAGTAGTATAGAATCGGGGACTAGCGGGAGAGCGAATGAGCAGTTCTTC.

This rearrangement joins TRBV19 to TRBJ1-1; D remains unclear. Trimming removed 3 bases from V and 0 bases from J, with 11 bases in between. CDR1 is LNHDA and CDR2 is SQIVND in the germline V gene (reference sequence). The CDR3 totals 15 residues. This CDR3 reads CASSIGILVNTEAFF. CDR3 bases: TGTGCCAGTAGTATCGGTATTTTAGTGAACACTGAAGCTTTCTTT.

The rearrangement links TRBV9 to TRBJ2-6; the D gene is possibly TRBD2 (6 bases). CDR1 SGDLS and CDR2 YYNGEE come from the germline V gene. The CDR3 contains 21 residues. With 0 bases removed from V and 4 bases from J, the gap between germline ends came to 26 bases. CDR3 in DNA: TGTGCCAGCAGCGTAGGGGCTAGGGAGCGGGTGAGCTTCTCCGGGGCCAACGTCCTGACTTTC. It codes for CASSVGARERVSFSGANVLTF.

This clone appeared a single time. The chain combines TRBV4-3 with TRBJ1-2; tentative D call: TRBD1 (5 bases). V was pared by 2 bases and J by 4 bases, with 14 bases between. The CDR3 sequence is 15 residues long. Germline CDR1 reads LGHNA; CDR2 reads YSLEER. The CDR3 DNA is TGCGCCAGCAGCCAATATCGGGGGGTGGGCTATGGCTACACCTTC. It encodes CASSQYRGVGYGYTF.

The chain is built from TRBV7-9 and TRBJ1-1, with a possible D match to TRBD1 (5 bases). The V and J ends lost 2 bases and 7 bases respectively, with 14 bases between them. The CDR3 runs to 14 residues. CDR1 SEHNR and CDR2 FQNEAQ come from the germline V gene (reference sequence). CDR3 nucleotides: TGTGCCAGCAGCTTAAAGGCGTTTGACAGTGAAGCTTTCTTT. Amino acid sequence: CASSLKAFDSEAFF.